Here is one TCR beta chain with its context. PCR was performed using 60 Vbeta and 13 Jbeta primers. Clones were sequenced by immunoSEQ multiplex PCR, and TCRdb holds only the in-frame ones, with some missing. The sample lists 110,000 to 150,000 clones, about 80% occurring once. The data are from a study of cytomegalovirus exposure and HLA in healthy donors. Germline assignment: CDR1 SNHLY and CDR2 FYNNEI. V lost 0 bases, J lost 1 base, and 10 bases lay in between. This CDR3 comprises 16 residues. The sample was PBMCs. This sequence was found in a man aged 40-50 years in good health and CMV-seronegative. The chain is built from TRBV2 and TRBJ1-3, with D tentatively TRBD1 (5 bases). The CDR3 protein is CASSEALQGSGNTIYF. As DNA, the CDR3 is TGTGCCAGCAGTGAAGCGCTTCAGGGATCTGGAAACACCATATATTTT.